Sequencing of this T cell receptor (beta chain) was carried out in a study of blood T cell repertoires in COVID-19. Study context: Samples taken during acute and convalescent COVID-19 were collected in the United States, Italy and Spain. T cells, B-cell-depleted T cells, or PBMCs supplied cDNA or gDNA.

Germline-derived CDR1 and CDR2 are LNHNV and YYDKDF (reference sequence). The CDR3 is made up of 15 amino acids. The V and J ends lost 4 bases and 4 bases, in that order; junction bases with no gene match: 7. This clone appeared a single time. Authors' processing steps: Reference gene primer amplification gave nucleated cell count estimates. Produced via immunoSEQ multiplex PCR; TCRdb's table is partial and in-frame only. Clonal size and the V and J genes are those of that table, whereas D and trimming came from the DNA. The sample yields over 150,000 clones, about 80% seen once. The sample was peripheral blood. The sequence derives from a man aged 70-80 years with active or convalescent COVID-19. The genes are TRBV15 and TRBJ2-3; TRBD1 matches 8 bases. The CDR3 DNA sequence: TGTGCCACCAGCATCGGACAGGGCGTCGCAGATACGCAGTATTTT. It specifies CATSIGQGVADTQYF.